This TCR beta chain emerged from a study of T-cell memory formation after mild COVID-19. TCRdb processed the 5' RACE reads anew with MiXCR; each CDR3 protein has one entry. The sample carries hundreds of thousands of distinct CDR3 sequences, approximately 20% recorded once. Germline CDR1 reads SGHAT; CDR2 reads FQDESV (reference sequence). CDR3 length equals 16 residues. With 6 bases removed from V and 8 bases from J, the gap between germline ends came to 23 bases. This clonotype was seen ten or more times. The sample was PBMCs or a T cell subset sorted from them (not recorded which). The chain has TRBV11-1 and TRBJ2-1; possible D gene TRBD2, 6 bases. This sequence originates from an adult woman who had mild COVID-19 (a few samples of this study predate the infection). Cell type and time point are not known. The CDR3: CASSPPGLEGGDEQFF. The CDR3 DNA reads TGTGCCAGCAGTCCCCCCGGGCTCGAGGGCGGGGATGAGCAGTTCTTC.